The 15 T cell receptor beta chains listed next were all sequenced from one sample in a study of CD8 T cells in ankylosing spondylitis. Each CDR3 protein gets one entry after TCRdb re-called the 5' RACE reads with MiXCR. Among about 92,000 distinct CDR3 sequences, just under 9% were seen once, and the ten largest hold roughly 5.5%. Material: blood, either unsorted or a sorted T cell fraction (not recorded which). These receptor sequences come from a male donor with ankylosing spondylitis or in good health (not recorded which).

This clonotype came up many times. The rearrangement links TRBV5-1 to TRBJ2-1; D unresolved. The germline V gene has CDR1 SGHRS and CDR2 YFSETQ. V lost 2 bases and J lost 4, with 10 bases in between. This CDR3 region has 14 residues. The CDR3 nucleotides are TGCGCCAGCAGCTTTAGAGACGGATACAATGAGCAGTTCTTC. Its protein is CASSFRDGYNEQFF.

This clonotype was recorded at least ten times. V gene TRBV29-1 combines with J gene TRBJ2-7; D is unclear. The V end lost 1 base, the J end lost 7 bases, and 17 bases lay between the germline ends. Looked up from germline, CDR1 is SQVTM and CDR2 is ANQGSEA. The CDR3 has 14 residues. CDR3 sequence reads: CSVEVGGRVAEQYF. CDR3 coding DNA: TGCAGCGTTGAAGTGGGTGGGCGAGTCGCTGAGCAGTACTTC.

As regards this clonotype: A much larger clone is a single base away; this may be a read error. This chain uses TRBV7-6 with TRBJ2-1, with 8 bases identical to TRBD1. CDR1 is SGHVS and CDR2 is FNYEAQ in the germline V gene. This CDR3 is 14 amino acids long. Here the CDR3 DNA reads TGTGTCAGCAGCTTCCGGGCAGGGGGCCATGAGCAGTTCTTC. Protein: CVSSFRAGGHEQFF.

This clonotype was seen ten or more times. V is TRBV3-1 and J is TRBJ2-7, with D possibly being TRBD1 or TRBD2 (5 bases each). Germline V lookup: CDR1 LGHDT, CDR2 YNNKEL (reference sequence). Trimming cost V 2 bases and J 3 bases, with 11 bases left between them. The CDR3 has 14 amino acids. In nucleotides, the CDR3 is TGTGCCAGCAGCCAAACCGGGACGGACTACGAGCAGTACTTC. Translated, it gives CASSQTGTDYEQYF.

Many counts were recorded for this clonotype. J is TRBJ2-2 and V is TRBV4-2; D might be TRBD1 (5 bases). Germline CDR1 LGHNA, CDR2 YNFKEQ. Trimming took 4 bases from V and 0 from J, leaving 12 bases between them. CDR3 length: 16 amino acids. CDR3 in DNA: TGTGCCAGCAGCCCTGGGGCCAGGGCGAACACCGGGGAGCTGTTTTTT. Translation gives CASSPGARANTGELFF.

Comment on this clonotype: A much bigger clone sits one base away, suggesting this may be a read error. The chain has TRBV6-1 and TRBJ2-5; D might be TRBD2 (6 bases). This CDR3 region has 14 residues. Trimming removed 0 bases from V and 4 bases from J, with 9 bases in between. Germline V gene lookup returns CDR1 MNHNS and CDR2 SASEGT. The CDR3 nucleotides read TGTGCCAGCAGTGAAGCGGGGAGGCGAGAGACCCAGTACTTC. Translated: CASSEAGRRETQYF.

For this clonotype: It may be a read error: a sequence one base away is much more abundant. The genes are TRBV20-1 and TRBJ2-5; TRBD2 agrees at 10 bases. The trim removed 2 bases at V and 5 bases at J, leaving 5 bases unmatched. There are 14 residues in the CDR3. Germline-derived CDR1 and CDR2 are DFQATT and SNEGSKA (reference sequence). CDR3 amino acids: CSARPSGGMETQYF. The DNA of the CDR3 is TGCAGTGCTAGACCTAGCGGGGGCATGGAGACCCAGTACTTC.

This clonotype was detected ten times or more. A junction end diverges from the germline sequence, so it may reflect a read error. The V call is TRBV7-2, the J call TRBJ1-5; the match to TRBD1 covers 7 bases. The CDR3 covers 15 residues. CDR1 and CDR2 (germline): SGHTA, FQGNSA. The CDR3 sequence: CASSLAGGSSQPQHF. CDR3 DNA sequence: TGTGCCAGCAGCTTAGCAGGGGGCAGCAGTCAGCCCCAGCATTTT.

This clonotype was counted many times. J is TRBJ2-7 and V is TRBV12-3 or TRBV12-4; the D gene is possibly TRBD2 (5 bases). Trimming pared 6 bases from V and 4 bases from J, leaving 16 bases between. CDR3 length: 14 residues. The CDR3 nucleotides read TGTGCCAGCAGGACACACGGGGATGGATACGAGCAGTACTTC. Its protein product is CASRTHGDGYEQYF.

This clonotype was counted between two and nine times. The genes are TRBV7-9 and TRBJ2-3, with D maybe TRBD1 (5 bases). Between the trimmed V and J ends, which lost 3 bases and 6 bases, there was a span of 13 bases. The germline V gene has CDR1 SEHNR and CDR2 FQNEAQ (reference sequence). The CDR3 runs 14 residues. This chain's CDR3 is CASSFGQGVDTQYF. CDR3 bases: TGTGCCAGCAGCTTTGGTCAGGGCGTGGATACGCAGTATTTT.

This clonotype was seen ten or more times. V gene TRBV15 combines with J gene TRBJ2-5; no reliable D call. The CDR3 is made up of 15 amino acids. V lost 0 bases to trimming and J lost 2 bases, with 10 bases between them. Germline assignment: CDR1 LNHNV and CDR2 YYDKDF (reference sequence). In nucleotides, the CDR3 is TGTGCCACCAGCAGAGATGGTCAGCCACAAGAGACCCAGTACTTC. This translates into CATSRDGQPQETQYF. Together with reference TRBV15 and TRBJ2-5, the CDR3 gives the full variable domain: DAMVIQNPRYQVTQFGKPVTLSCSQTLNHNVMYWYQQKSSQAPKLLFHYYDKDFNNEADTPDNFQSRRPNTSFCFLDIRSPGLGDTAMYLCATSRDGQPQETQYFGPGTRLLVL.

This clonotype was seen a few times. This chain uses TRBV7-8 with TRBJ2-3; maybe TRBD2 (5 bases). The V end was cut by 3 bases, the J end by 0 bases, with 13 bases between. This CDR3 is 16 amino acids long. The germline CDR1 and CDR2 sequences are SGHVS and FQNEAQ. Here the CDR3 reads CASSFSRETSTDTQYF. The CDR3 region has the DNA TGTGCCAGCAGCTTTTCAAGGGAGACGAGCACAGATACGCAGTATTTT.

This clonotype was observed at least ten times. The gene calls are TRBV6-1 and TRBJ2-1; 7 bases align to TRBD1. This CDR3 is 15 amino acids long. From germline, CDR1 is MNHNS and CDR2 SASEGT. V trimming: 4 bases; J trimming: 2 bases; junction bases outside the gene matches: 5. CDR3 DNA: TGTGCCAGCAGTGCCTCCGGGACAGCCTACAATGAGCAGTTCTTC. Protein: CASSASGTAYNEQFF.

In its sample, this clonotype was seen many times. This chain connects TRBV20-1 to TRBJ1-2; D may be TRBD1 (5 bases). CDR3 length: 15 residues. With 2 bases removed from V and 4 bases from J, the gap between germline ends came to 17 bases. Looked up from germline, CDR1 is DFQATT and CDR2 is SNEGSKA (reference sequence). The chain's CDR3 is CSARTAGQGTYGYTF. As DNA, the CDR3 is TGCAGTGCTAGAACTGCGGGGCAGGGAACCTATGGCTACACCTTC.

This clonotype was observed many times. The V call is TRBV5-1, the J call TRBJ2-2; D tentatively reads TRBD1 or TRBD2 (5 bases each). The V gene lost 2 bases and the J gene lost 4 bases, with 9 bases spanning the gap. CDR3 length equals 14 residues. Per germline, CDR1 SGHRS and CDR2 YFSETQ. DNA of the CDR3: TGCGCCAGCAGCTTTAGGGGACCCACCGGGGAGCTGTTTTTT. The encoded protein is CASSFRGPTGELFF.